The T cell receptor (beta chain) under discussion was sequenced for a study of OX40 agonist ivuxolimab in advanced cancers. Exclusion of a patient followed from autoimmune disease history or systemic immunosuppression. V gave up 1 base and J gave up 5 bases, with 12 bases separating them. Germline CDR1 reads SGHTA; CDR2 reads FQGNSA. This CDR3 is built from 15 residues. The method was immunoSEQ multiplex PCR; TCRdb's version includes in-frame clones alone and lacks a portion of them. Among tens of thousands of clones listed, almost 85% were seen once. Sequencing was performed on CD4+ or CD8+ T cells sorted from blood, taken in a trial of the OX40 agonist ivuxolimab. The source is an adult with an advanced solid tumor such as melanoma, head and neck, liver or kidney cancer. The chain uses TRBV7-2 and TRBJ1-5; TRBD1 is a possible D gene (5 bases). The CDR3 coding sequence is TGTGCCAGCAGCTTAGAAATGGGGGGTCATCAGCCCCAGCATTTT. As protein: CASSLEMGGHQPQHF.